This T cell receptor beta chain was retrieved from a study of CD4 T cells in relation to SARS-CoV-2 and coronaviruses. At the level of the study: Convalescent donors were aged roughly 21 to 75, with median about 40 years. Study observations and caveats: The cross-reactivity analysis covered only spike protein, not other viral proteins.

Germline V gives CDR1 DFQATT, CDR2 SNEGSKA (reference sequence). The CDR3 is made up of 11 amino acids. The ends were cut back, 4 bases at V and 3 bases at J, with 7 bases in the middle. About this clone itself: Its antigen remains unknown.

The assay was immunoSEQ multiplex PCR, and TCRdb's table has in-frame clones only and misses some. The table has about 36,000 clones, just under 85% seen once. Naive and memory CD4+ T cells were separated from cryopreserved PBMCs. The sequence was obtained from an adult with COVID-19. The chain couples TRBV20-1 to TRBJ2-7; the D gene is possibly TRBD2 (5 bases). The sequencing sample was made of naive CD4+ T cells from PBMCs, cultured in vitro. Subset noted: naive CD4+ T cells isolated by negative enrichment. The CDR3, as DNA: TGCAGTGCTAACGGACTCTACGAGCAGTACTTC. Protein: CSANGLYEQYF.